The next 18 T cell receptor beta chains were all read from a single sample in a study of chemoradiotherapy in HPV16-positive cancers. Sequencing used immunoSEQ multiplex PCR; TCRdb keeps in-frame clones, though not all of them. Among some 13,000 clones listed, 81% were seen once. This specimen was acquired from a patient who underwent chemoradiotherapy. These TCRs come from a human donor with HPV-associated anogenital cancer.

The chain is built from TRBV30 and TRBJ1-4; the D gene is possibly TRBD1 (5 bases). There are 14 residues in the CDR3. The germline gives CDR1 GTSNPN, CDR2 SVGIG (reference sequence). Trimming cost V 3 bases and J 8 bases, with 16 bases left between them. The CDR3 sequence is CAWSPRGGSEKLFF. The DNA for the CDR3 is TGTGCCTGGAGCCCTCGGGGGGGTAGCGAAAAACTGTTTTTT.

The V and J genes are TRBV29-1 and TRBJ1-2; D remains ambiguous. CDR1 is SQVTM and CDR2 is ANQGSEA in the germline V gene. Trimming stripped 5 bases from V and 5 bases from J, with 9 bases between. This CDR3 has 11 residues. The CDR3 nucleotides are TGCAGCGTTTTCAGCGAGTATGGCTACACCTTC. This sequence encodes CSVFSEYGYTF.

This clone was seen more than once but under ten times. The chain links TRBV6-1 to TRBJ1-2; D gene unclear. With 3 bases removed from V and 4 bases from J, the gap between germline ends came to 12 bases. The germline V gene encodes CDR1 MNHNS and CDR2 SASEGT. The length of the CDR3 is 14 residues. CDR3 in amino acids: CASSELGQSYGYTF. The CDR3 region has the DNA TGTGCCAGCAGTGAGTTAGGGCAGTCCTATGGCTACACCTTC.

This rearrangement joins TRBV7-2 to TRBJ2-7, with D perhaps TRBD1 or TRBD2 (5 bases each). Trimming pared 5 bases from V and 1 base from J, leaving 9 bases between. The CDR3 covers 13 residues. Germline CDR1 SGHTA, CDR2 FQGNSA. The DNA of the CDR3 is TGTGCCAGCAGCCGTTGGGGGTCCTACGAGCAGTACTTC. This translates into CASSRWGSYEQYF.

V usage is TRBV27 and J usage is TRBJ1-1, with TRBD1 identical over 8 bases. J lost 0 bases, V lost 6 bases, and 6 bases had no gene match. Looked up from germline, CDR1 is MNHEY and CDR2 is SMNVEV (reference sequence). This CDR3 region has 15 residues. CDR3 in amino acids: CASSRRQGMNTEAFF. The CDR3 bases are TGTGCCAGCAGCCGAAGACAGGGGATGAACACTGAAGCTTTCTTT.

This sequence joins TRBV5-8 and TRBJ2-7; D is ambiguous. Germline V gene lookup returns CDR1 SGHTS and CDR2 YDEGEE. This CDR3 has 14 amino acids. V lost 3 bases and J 1 base, leaving 11 bases between the germline ends. The CDR3, as DNA: TGTGCCAGCAGCTCTCGACTCAAATCCTACGAGCAGTACTTC. Amino acid sequence: CASSSRLKSYEQYF.

This chain uses TRBV29-1 with TRBJ2-2, with D possibly being TRBD1 or TRBD2 (5 bases each). Germline V lookup: CDR1 SQVTM, CDR2 ANQGSEA. This CDR3 region has 15 residues. Trimming took 3 bases from V and 0 from J, leaving 11 bases between them. The CDR3 DNA follows: TGCAGCGTTGAGGGCAGGGAGTCGAACACCGGGGAGCTGTTTTTT. This gives the protein CSVEGRESNTGELFF.

This clone was seen more than once but under ten times. The chain couples TRBV5-1 to TRBJ2-3; unclear D gene. The ends were cut back, 2 bases at V and 2 bases at J, with 3 bases in the middle. CDR1 and CDR2 from the germline V gene are SGHRS and YFSETQ. The CDR3 spans 12 residues. The CDR3 bases are TGCGCCAGCAGCTTAAACACAGATACGCAGTATTTT. This gives the protein CASSLNTDTQYF.

This chain joins TRBV10-3 and TRBJ1-2, with 10 nucleotides matching TRBD1. CDR1 and CDR2 from the germline V gene are ENHRY and SYGVKD. The CDR3 consists of 16 residues. V was clipped by 10 bases and J by 0 bases; unmatched bases: 11. The CDR3 DNA is TGTGCCAGCCTCCGGGACAGGGGCTCCGCTAACTATGGCTACACCTTC. Translating it yields CASLRDRGSANYGYTF.

CDR3 loop: CASSDRSSGNTIYF. CDR3 bases: TGTGCCAGCAGCGACCGTAGCTCTGGAAACACCATATATTTT. The chain is built from TRBV9 and TRBJ1-3; no definite D call. The length of the CDR3 is 14 residues. V lost 3 bases and J 0 bases, leaving 7 bases between the germline ends. The germline V gene encodes CDR1 SGDLS and CDR2 YYNGEE.

This chain links TRBV5-6 with TRBJ2-7, with TRBD1 matching over 7 bases. The CDR3 sequence is 16 residues long. The germline V gene encodes CDR1 SGHDT and CDR2 YYEEEE. After removal of 3 bases from V and 5 bases from J, the junction contained 14 bases not matched to a gene. CDR3 sequence reads: CASSWADIGDSHEQYF. CDR3 coding DNA: TGTGCCAGCAGCTGGGCCGATATAGGGGACAGCCACGAGCAGTACTTC.

The CDR3 sequence: CASSYEGNYGYTF. The CDR3 DNA is TGTGCCAGCAGTTACGAGGGTAACTATGGCTACACCTTC. The chain joins TRBV6-5 to TRBJ1-2; D unresolved. Germline lookup yields CDR1 MNHEY and CDR2 SVGAGI. This CDR3 has 13 residues. With 2 bases removed from V and 1 base from J, the gap between germline ends came to 5 bases.

This rearrangement joins TRBV19 to TRBJ2-7, with TRBD2 as a possible D gene (6 bases). Germline CDR1 and CDR2: LNHDA and SQIVND (reference sequence). With 6 bases removed from V and 0 bases from J, the gap between germline ends came to 21 bases. The CDR3 contains 17 residues. For the CDR3, the DNA is TGTGCCAGTAGCCAAAACAGCGGGTGGGGGACCTCCTACGAGCAGTACTTC. This sequence encodes CASSQNSGWGTSYEQYF.

The rearrangement joins TRBV7-2 to TRBJ2-2, with D tentatively TRBD2 (6 bases). Germline lookup yields CDR1 SGHTA and CDR2 FQGNSA. V was trimmed by 1 base and J by 6 bases, leaving 12 bases between them. There are 15 residues in the CDR3. CDR3 DNA: TGTGCCAGCAGCTTAGGGGGGGTTCAGGCCGGGGAGCTGTTTTTT. Its translation: CASSLGGVQAGELFF.

V and J are TRBV14 and TRBJ1-2; no clear D gene. The V and J ends lost 0 bases and 5 bases respectively, with 7 bases between them. Germline CDR1 is SGHDN and CDR2 is FVKESK. There are 13 residues in the CDR3. The CDR3 reads CASSQDERYGYTF. Written as DNA, the CDR3 is TGTGCCAGCAGCCAAGACGAACGTTATGGCTACACCTTC. The full variable domain, completed using reference TRBV14 and TRBJ1-2, is EAGVTQFPSHSVIEKGQTVTLRCDPISGHDNLYWYRRVMGKEIKFLLHFVKESKQDESGMPNNRFLAERTGGTYSTLKVQPAELEDSGVYFCASSQDERYGYTFGSGTRLTVV.

This clone was recorded once. V gene TRBV6-4 combines with J gene TRBJ2-3; D remains unclear. This CDR3 has 13 amino acids. Germline V CDR1 and CDR2: MRHNA, SNTAGT. V dropped 2 bases and J dropped 1 base, with 4 bases sitting between them. CDR3 sequence: CASSDGGTDTQYF. DNA for the CDR3: TGTGCCAGCAGTGACGGGGGCACAGATACGCAGTATTTT.

The chain combines TRBV6-4 with TRBJ1-5; perhaps TRBD1 as D (6 bases). The germline CDR1 and CDR2 sequences are MRHNA and SNTAGT. This CDR3 comprises 16 residues. V was clipped by 0 bases and J by 1 base, with 10 bases between them. The CDR3 is CASSDSLQGSNQPQHF. The CDR3 coding sequence is TGTGCCAGCAGTGACTCATTACAGGGAAGCAATCAGCCCCAGCATTTT.

The rearrangement uses TRBV5-4 and TRBJ2-1, with unresolved D. This CDR3 contains 13 residues. CDR1 is SGHNT and CDR2 is YYREEE in the germline V gene (reference sequence). Trimming cost V 4 bases and J 8 bases, with 13 bases left between them. CDR3 sequence (DNA): TGTGCCAGCAGCCGCGCCAGTCAATATGAGCAGTTCTTC. It encodes CASSRASQYEQFF.